This note documents a single TCR beta chain sequence. The data were obtained in a study of cytomegalovirus exposure and HLA in healthy donors. 13 Jbeta primers and 60 Vbeta primers were used for the PCR. Measured with immunoSEQ multiplex PCR; TCRdb has only the in-frame clones, and not every one. This sample has about 200,000 clones, with around 79% found just once. The germline V gene has CDR1 SGHRS and CDR2 YFSETQ. J gave up 6 bases and V 2 bases, and 8 bases lay outside the gene matches. The CDR3 length is 15 residues. These donors, healthy bone marrow donors, were studied. The chain has TRBV5-1 and TRBJ2-3; TRBD2 matches 8 bases. This receptor was taken from a male donor in good health and CMV-seronegative. The sequencing input was PBMCs. CDR3 amino acids: CASSFETSDSDTQYF. CDR3 nucleotide sequence: TGCGCCAGCAGCTTCGAGACTAGCGACTCGGATACGCAGTATTTT.